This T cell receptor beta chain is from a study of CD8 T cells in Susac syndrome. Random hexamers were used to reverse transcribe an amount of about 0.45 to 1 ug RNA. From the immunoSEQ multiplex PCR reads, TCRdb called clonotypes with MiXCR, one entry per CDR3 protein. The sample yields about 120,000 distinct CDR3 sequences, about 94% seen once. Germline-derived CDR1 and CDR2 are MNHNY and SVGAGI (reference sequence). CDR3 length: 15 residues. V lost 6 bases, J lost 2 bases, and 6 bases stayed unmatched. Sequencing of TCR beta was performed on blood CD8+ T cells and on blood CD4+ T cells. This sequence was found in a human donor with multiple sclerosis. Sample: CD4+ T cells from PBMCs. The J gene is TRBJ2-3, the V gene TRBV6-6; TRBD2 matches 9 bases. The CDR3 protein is CASRRLADLTDTQYF. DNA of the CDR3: TGTGCCAGCAGAAGACTAGCGGACCTCACAGATACGCAGTATTTT.